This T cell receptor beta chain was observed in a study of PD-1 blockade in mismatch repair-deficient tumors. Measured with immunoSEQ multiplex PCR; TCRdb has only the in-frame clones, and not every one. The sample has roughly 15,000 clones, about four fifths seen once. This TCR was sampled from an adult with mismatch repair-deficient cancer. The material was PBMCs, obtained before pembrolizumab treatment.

CDR3 DNA: TGCGCCAGCAGCGGAGGGACTAGCGGGGGGACCCAGTACTTC. As protein: CASSGGTSGGTQYF. The genes are TRBV5-1 and TRBJ2-5; 14 bases line up with TRBD2. The germline V gene has CDR1 SGHRS and CDR2 YFSETQ. The CDR3 has 14 residues. V lost 4 bases to trimming and J lost 7 bases; unmatched junction nucleotides: 3.